Shown below are 9 T cell receptor beta chains from a single sample sequenced in a study of OX40 agonist ivuxolimab in advanced cancers. TCRdb's copy holds only in-frame clones and misses some; the assay was immunoSEQ multiplex PCR. This table holds 100,000 or so clones, 70% to 90% found once. The source material was CD4+ or CD8+ T cells sorted from blood, sampled in a trial of the OX40 agonist ivuxolimab. The receptors shown here come from an adult with an advanced solid tumor such as melanoma, head and neck, liver or kidney cancer.

The chain uses TRBV7-9 and TRBJ2-1; a possible D gene is TRBD2 (5 bases). The CDR3 is 15 amino acids. Germline V gives CDR1 SEHNR, CDR2 FQNEAQ (reference sequence). V was clipped by 5 bases and J by 0 bases, with 11 bases between them. CDR3 region: CASSASGGSYNEQFF. The CDR3 DNA sequence: TGTGCCAGCAGCGCAAGCGGTGGCTCCTACAATGAGCAGTTCTTC.

The CDR3 sequence is CSVSKSGRLSYNEQFF. The CDR3 region has the DNA TGCAGCGTTTCGAAGAGCGGGAGGCTTAGCTACAATGAGCAGTTCTTC. The gene calls are TRBV29-1 and TRBJ2-1; 9 bases are a match to TRBD2. Losses at the gene ends were 5 bases for V and 3 bases for J; bases not matched to a gene: 11. The CDR3 contains 16 residues. CDR1 and CDR2 (germline): SQVTM, ANQGSEA.

CDR3 bases: TGTGCCAGCAGTGAACAGGGTGGAATAAATTCACCCCTCCACTTT. Amino acids: CASSEQGGINSPLHF. The chain joins TRBV2 to TRBJ1-6; D is possibly TRBD1 (5 bases). Between the trimmed V and J ends, which lost 2 bases and 7 bases, there was a span of 12 bases. The CDR3 has 15 amino acids. Germline-derived CDR1 and CDR2 are SNHLY and FYNNEI.

This clone was seen a handful of times. This rearrangement joins TRBV18 to TRBJ2-3; TRBD2 might be the D (6 bases). Trimming took 0 bases from V and 4 from J, leaving 14 bases between them. The CDR3 is made up of 16 amino acids. Germline assignment: CDR1 KGHSH and CDR2 LQKENI. The CDR3 nucleotides are TGTGCCAGCTCACCACCGGGTCCACAGCGGGCAGATACGCAGTATTTT. It codes for CASSPPGPQRADTQYF.

This chain uses TRBV5-6 with TRBJ2-1; perhaps TRBD2 as D (5 bases). Germline loops: CDR1 SGHDT, CDR2 YYEEEE. The CDR3 totals 13 residues. Trimming removed 2 bases from V and 8 bases from J, with 11 bases in between. The CDR3 region has the DNA TGTGCCAGCAGCTTTGTCGGGATCGATGAGCAGTTCTTC. Protein product: CASSFVGIDEQFF. Filled out from reference TRBV5-6 and TRBJ2-1, the complete variable domain reads DAGVTQSPTHLIKTRGQQVTLRCSPKSGHDTVSWYQQALGQGPQFIFQYYEEEERQRGNFPDRFSGHQFPNYSSELNVNALLLGDSALYLCASSFVGIDEQFFGPGTRLTVL.

The chain is built from TRBV7-9 and TRBJ1-1; the D is unclear. The CDR3 has 12 amino acids. Trimming removed 3 bases from V and 10 bases from J, with 12 bases in between. CDR1 is SEHNR, CDR2 FQNEAQ, per germline (reference sequence). DNA of the CDR3: TGTGCCAGCAGCTTGGTGAGTGAGGTAGCTTTCTTT. This encodes CASSLVSEVAFF.

The chain links TRBV4-1 to TRBJ2-5; D uncertain. This CDR3 region has 13 residues. Germline loops: CDR1 MGHRA, CDR2 YSYEKL. V lost 5 bases and J lost 2, with 9 bases in between. The CDR3, as DNA: TGCGCCAGCAGCAGGCTAATACAAGAGACCCAGTACTTC. It translates to CASSRLIQETQYF.

V and J are TRBV2 and TRBJ2-5; D is uncertain. The length of the CDR3 is 13 residues. The V gene lost 4 bases and the J gene lost 1 base, with 7 bases spanning the gap. The V gene's germline CDR1 is SNHLY and CDR2 FYNNEI. The DNA of the CDR3 is TGTGCCAGCAGTGCGCAGGCCCAAGAGACCCAGTACTTC. It yields the protein CASSAQAQETQYF.

The chain links TRBV30 to TRBJ2-1, with a weak D call TRBD2 (6 bases). CDR3 length: 12 residues. V dropped 0 bases and J dropped 12 bases, with 12 bases sitting between them. Germline-derived CDR1 and CDR2 are GTSNPN and SVGIG (reference sequence). In DNA form, the CDR3 reads TGTGCCTGGAGTGTACGGGGACTCGGGCAGTTCTTC. This translates into CAWSVRGLGQFF.